These T cell receptor beta chains were read from a single sample in a study of blood T cell repertoires in COVID-19. Sequencing was performed with immunoSEQ multiplex PCR; in TCRdb, only in-frame clones are kept and a portion is missing. The repertoire consists of 200,000 to 250,000 clones, with around four fifths occurring once and the leading ten covering approximately 10%. The sequencing input was peripheral blood. These receptors were taken from a woman of 80 years or more with COVID-19, enrolled during active disease. Both conserved end residues are part of each CDR3. A D gene is named only where the DNA matches it firmly. A clone size is listed for some rows: how often the clone was seen (once, few, many), or a class if it is expanded.

clone_size,d_call,j_call,v_call,cdr3_nt,cdr3_aa
.,TRBD1,TRBJ1-4,TRBV28,TGTGCCAGCAGAGCAGGGGGCACTAATGAAAAACTGTTTTTT,CASRAGGTNEKLFF
.,.,TRBJ1-1,TRBV6-6,TGTGCCAGCAGCTCCAGGGATCGGGTAGACACTGAAGCTTTCTTT,CASSSRDRVDTEAFF
.,.,TRBJ2-1,TRBV4-1,TGCGCCAGCAGCCAAGACGGGTCGAAAGGAGGCAATGAGCAGTTCTTC,CASSQDGSKGGNEQFF
.,TRBD2,TRBJ2-3,TRBV6-2/TRBV6-3,TGTGCCAGCAGTTACCGCCTTACTAGCGGCTTGGAAGATACGCAGTATTTT,CASSYRLTSGLEDTQYF
once,.,TRBJ1-2,TRBV29-1,TGCAGCGTTGCCGACAGAGTAGGAGGCTACACCTTC,CSVADRVGGYTF
.,.,TRBJ1-1,TRBV19,TGTGCCAGTAGCAAGGGGTACACTGAAGCTTTCTTT,CASSKGYTEAFF
few,TRBD1,TRBJ2-7,TRBV30,TGTGCCTGGAGGTTGGCAGGGGGCGGTGAGCAGTACTTC,CAWRLAGGGEQYF
.,.,TRBJ1-5,TRBV2,TGTGCCAGCAGGAACAGCCATAGCAATCAGCCCCAGCATTTT,CASRNSHSNQPQHF
.,.,TRBJ2-5,TRBV7-9,TGTGCCAGCAGCTTAGCCGGACAAGCCCGGACCCAGTACTTC,CASSLAGQARTQYF
once,.,TRBJ1-6,TRBV6-6,TGTGCCAGCAGTTACTCGACCCAGGGTGGTTCACCCCTCCACTTT,CASSYSTQGGSPLHF
.,TRBD1,TRBJ1-1,TRBV28,TGTGCCAGCAACCTCCGGGACAGGATGAACACTGAAGCTTTCTTT,CASNLRDRMNTEAFF
.,TRBD1,TRBJ2-7,TRBV9,TGTGCCAGCAGCGTAGGTCAGGGGGCGTCCTACGAGCAGTACTTC,CASSVGQGASYEQYF
.,.,TRBJ1-1,TRBV5-4,TGTGCCAGCAGCTCCAAGGGGTGGAACACTGAAGCTTTCTTT,CASSSKGWNTEAFF
.,TRBD2,TRBJ2-2,TRBV29-1,TGCAGCGTTCAAGGCGGGGGAATTTACACCGGGGAGCTGTTTTTT,CSVQGGGIYTGELFF
few,TRBD1,TRBJ1-2,TRBV6-4,TGTGCCAGCAGTGCCCTCCTGGGACAGGGTCGAGGCTACACCTTC,CASSALLGQGRGYTF
.,.,TRBJ1-3,TRBV18,TGTGCCAGCTCAGAACGGACGGGAACTGGAAACACCATATATTTT,CASSERTGTGNTIYF
.,TRBD1,TRBJ1-6,TRBV10-3,TGTGCCATCAGGGAGGACAGGGAAGCGAATTCACCCCTCCACTTT,CAIREDREANSPLHF
.,TRBD2,TRBJ2-3,TRBV4-2,TGTGCCAGCAGCCTTCCGGGACTAGCGGCGGATACGCAGTATTTT,CASSLPGLAADTQYF
.,.,TRBJ1-5,TRBV6-5,TGTGCCAGCAGTTTCCAACAGGGAGGGCAGCCCCAGCATTTT,CASSFQQGGQPQHF
.,.,TRBJ1-1,TRBV7-2,TGTGCCAGTGGTCAACAACTGAACACTGAAGCTTTCTTT,CASGQQLNTEAFF
.,.,TRBJ1-1,TRBV7-9,TGTGCCAGCAGCCTTCAGGGGAAAATCACTGAAGCTTTCTTT,CASSLQGKITEAFF
once,.,TRBJ1-1,TRBV6-5,TGTGCCAGCATCCAGCGTGGAGCCATGAACACTGAAGCTTTCTTT,CASIQRGAMNTEAFF
.,.,TRBJ1-4,TRBV25-1,TGTGCCAGCAGTGAAAAGCAGGGGTTTGAAAAACTGTTTTTT,CASSEKQGFEKLFF
once,.,TRBJ1-2,TRBV6-1,TGTGCCAGCAGTGAAGCCTCCAGGGGATATGGCTACACCTTC,CASSEASRGYGYTF
.,.,TRBJ1-1,TRBV3-1/TRBV3-2,TGTGCCAGCAGCCCTGACACCGACACTGAAGCTTTCTTT,CASSPDTDTEAFF
.,TRBD1,TRBJ2-2,TRBV6-2/TRBV6-3,TGTGCCAGCAGTTATCCGGGACAGGGGTTAATTATCACCGGGGAGCTGTTTTTT,CASSYPGQGLIITGELFF
.,TRBD1,TRBJ2-7,TRBV28,TGTGCCAGCAGTTTATGGGCCGGGACAGGGACCTACGAGCAGTACTTC,CASSLWAGTGTYEQYF
.,.,TRBJ2-3,TRBV18,TGTGCCAGCTCACCAATTCAGGACCGGGGTACGCAGTATTTT,CASSPIQDRGTQYF
.,.,TRBJ1-1,TRBV9,TGTGCCCCACCTAAAGCTAACACTGAAGCTTTCTTT,CAPPKANTEAFF
.,.,TRBJ2-5,TRBV4-3,TGCGCCAGCAGCCAGATGCGGGGATCTGAGACCCAGTACTTC,CASSQMRGSETQYF
.,.,TRBJ2-2,TRBV24-1,TGTGCCACCAGTGGGAAAGGACAGCCCTTTGGCACCGGGGAGCTGTTTTTT,CATSGKGQPFGTGELFF
.,.,TRBJ1-4,TRBV5-1,TGCGCCAGCACCCCAGGAGGCCTGTACACCTTAGCAACTAATGAAAAACTGTTTTTT,CASTPGGLYTLATNEKLFF
few,TRBD1,TRBJ1-2,TRBV7-2,TGTGCCAGCAGCTTAGCCCGGGACAGGGTGATCGATGGCTACACCTTC,CASSLARDRVIDGYTF
.,TRBD1,TRBJ1-2,TRBV5-4,TGTGCCAGCAGCTTTCCCCCGGGACAGAACAACTATGGCTACACCTTC,CASSFPPGQNNYGYTF
.,TRBD1,TRBJ2-6,TRBV7-2,TGTGCCAGCAGAGCCGGGACAGGGAAGGTTTCCTCTGGGGCCAACGTCCTGACTTTC,CASRAGTGKVSSGANVLTF
.,TRBD1,TRBJ1-6,TRBV9,TGTGCCAGCAGCGTAGGGGGACAGGTAAATTCACCCCTCCACTTT,CASSVGGQVNSPLHF
.,TRBD1,TRBJ2-3,TRBV7-8,TGTGCCAGCAGCTTAGTGGGACAGCCTAGGGACCTCACAGATACGCAGTATTTT,CASSLVGQPRDLTDTQYF
.,TRBD2,TRBJ2-7,TRBV5-1,TGCGCCAGCAGCCGGACCATCAGCGGGGTCTCCTACGAGCAGTACTTC,CASSRTISGVSYEQYF
.,TRBD2,TRBJ2-3,TRBV5-1,TGCGCCAGCAGCTTGGGAGGACTAGCGACTAGCACAGATACGCAGTATTTT,CASSLGGLATSTDTQYF
.,.,TRBJ1-1,TRBV5-1,TGCGCCAGCAGCTTGGCCGGGGGGAACACTGAAGCTTTCTTT,CASSLAGGNTEAFF
once,.,TRBJ2-5,TRBV5-1,TGCGCCAGCAGCTTGGGTCCTGGAGAAGAGACCCAGTACTTC,CASSLGPGEETQYF
.,TRBD1,TRBJ2-1,TRBV7-9,TGTGCCAGCAGCTTAGAGGGGGCTTACAATGAGCAGTTCTTC,CASSLEGAYNEQFF
.,.,TRBJ2-7,TRBV28,TGTGCCAGCAATTCGGGACTTCGATACGAGCAGTACTTC,CASNSGLRYEQYF
.,.,TRBJ1-1,TRBV13,TGTGCCAGCTCCCCGACAGCAATTAACACTGAAGCTTTCTTT,CASSPTAINTEAFF
once,.,TRBJ2-2,TRBV5-1,TGCGCCAGCAGTTGGGGCTGGGTCACCGGGGAGCTGTTTTTT,CASSWGWVTGELFF
.,.,TRBJ1-4,TRBV15,TGTGCCACCAGCAGAGAAGGGGGGGCGATCGATGAAAAACTGTTTTTT,CATSREGGAIDEKLFF
.,.,TRBJ1-2,TRBV18,TGTGCCAGCTCACCAGGGGCGTCCAACTATGGCTACACCTTC,CASSPGASNYGYTF
.,.,TRBJ2-7,TRBV18,TGTGCCAGCTCATCTAGCCCCTACGAGCAGTACTTC,CASSSSPYEQYF
.,TRBD2,TRBJ2-3,TRBV4-2,TGTGCCAGCAGCCAAGATAGGAACCCAGCGGGGGGGCCAGATACGCAGTATTTT,CASSQDRNPAGGPDTQYF
once,TRBD2,TRBJ2-1,TRBV7-2,TGTGCCAGCAGCAAGACTAGCGGGGGCCCTTCCTACAATGAGCAGTTCTTC,CASSKTSGGPSYNEQFF
once,.,TRBJ1-3,TRBV6-6,TGTGCCAGCAGTTACTCGGAGGGGAGGTCTGGAAACACCATATATTTT,CASSYSEGRSGNTIYF
few,.,TRBJ1-4,TRBV6-6,TGTGCCAGCAACGAACGAGGTCAGGGTGGGGAAAAACTGTTTTTT,CASNERGQGGEKLFF